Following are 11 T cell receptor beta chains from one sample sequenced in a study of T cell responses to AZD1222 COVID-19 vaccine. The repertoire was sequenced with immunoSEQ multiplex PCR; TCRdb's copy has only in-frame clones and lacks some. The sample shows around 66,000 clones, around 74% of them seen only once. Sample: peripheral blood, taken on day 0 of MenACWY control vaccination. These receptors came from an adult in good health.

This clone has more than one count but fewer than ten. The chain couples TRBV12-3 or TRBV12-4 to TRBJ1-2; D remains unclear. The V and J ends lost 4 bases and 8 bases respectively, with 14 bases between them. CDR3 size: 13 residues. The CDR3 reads CASSSPEGWGYTF. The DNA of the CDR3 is TGTGCCAGCAGTTCCCCGGAGGGCTGGGGCTACACCTTC.

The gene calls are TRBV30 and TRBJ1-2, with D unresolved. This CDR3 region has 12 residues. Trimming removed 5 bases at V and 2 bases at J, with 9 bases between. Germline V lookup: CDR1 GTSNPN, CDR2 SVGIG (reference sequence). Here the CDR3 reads CAWGSRNYGYTF. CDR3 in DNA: TGTGCCTGGGGAAGCAGGAACTATGGCTACACCTTC.

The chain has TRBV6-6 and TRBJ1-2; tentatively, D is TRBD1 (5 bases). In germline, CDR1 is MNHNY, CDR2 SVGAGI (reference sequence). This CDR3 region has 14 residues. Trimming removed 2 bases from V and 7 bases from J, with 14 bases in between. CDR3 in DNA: TGTGCCAGCAGTTACACTCAGACTCAGGGTGGCTACACCTTC. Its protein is CASSYTQTQGGYTF.

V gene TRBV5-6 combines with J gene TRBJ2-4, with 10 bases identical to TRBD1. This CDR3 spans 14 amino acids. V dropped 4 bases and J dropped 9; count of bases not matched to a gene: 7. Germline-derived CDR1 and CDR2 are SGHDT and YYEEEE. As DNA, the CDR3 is TGTGCCAGCAGCCAACGGGACAGGGGCGGCATTCAGTACTTC. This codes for CASSQRDRGGIQYF.

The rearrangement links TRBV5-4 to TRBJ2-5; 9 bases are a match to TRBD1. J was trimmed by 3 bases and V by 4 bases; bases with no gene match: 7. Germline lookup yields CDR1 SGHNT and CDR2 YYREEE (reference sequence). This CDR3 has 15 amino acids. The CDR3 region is CASSPGQGGEETQYF. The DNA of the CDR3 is TGTGCCAGCAGCCCGGGACAGGGTGGGGAAGAGACCCAGTACTTC.

In nucleotides, the CDR3 is TGTGCCAGTCGGGACAGGGTGGCATCCTACAATGAGCAGTTCTTC. Translation: CASRDRVASYNEQFF. The chain recombines TRBV19 with TRBJ2-1, with 9 bases fitting TRBD1. V lost 8 bases, J lost 1 base, and 6 bases stayed unmatched. The germline CDR1 and CDR2 sequences are LNHDA and SQIVND (reference sequence). The CDR3 runs 15 residues.

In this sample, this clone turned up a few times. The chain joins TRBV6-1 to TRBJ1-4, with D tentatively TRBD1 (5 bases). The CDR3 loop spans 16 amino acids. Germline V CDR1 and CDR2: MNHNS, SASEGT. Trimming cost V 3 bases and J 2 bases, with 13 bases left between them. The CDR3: CASSDDWAGTNEKLFF. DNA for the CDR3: TGTGCCAGCAGTGACGATTGGGCAGGGACTAATGAAAAACTGTTTTTT.

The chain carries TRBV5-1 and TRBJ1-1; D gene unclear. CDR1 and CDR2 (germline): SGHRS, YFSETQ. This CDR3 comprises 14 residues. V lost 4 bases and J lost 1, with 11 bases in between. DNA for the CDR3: TGCGCCAGCAGCGCCTCACATGGGAACACTGAAGCTTTCTTT. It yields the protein CASSASHGNTEAFF. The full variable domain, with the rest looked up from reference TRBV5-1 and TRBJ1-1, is KAGVTQTPRYLIKTRGQQVTLSCSPISGHRSVSWYQQTPGQGLQFLFEYFSETQRNKGNFPGRFSGRQFSNSRSEMNVSTLELGDSALYLCASSASHGNTEAFFGQGTRLTVV.

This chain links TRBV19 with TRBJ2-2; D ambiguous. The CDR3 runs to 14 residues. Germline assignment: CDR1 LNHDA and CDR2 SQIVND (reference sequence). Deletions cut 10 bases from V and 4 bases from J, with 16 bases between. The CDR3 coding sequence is TGTGCCACCTCACCCGGTAGGGCCACCGGGGAGCTGTTTTTT. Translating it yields CATSPGRATGELFF. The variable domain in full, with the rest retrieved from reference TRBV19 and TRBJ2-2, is DGGITQSPKYLFRKEGQNVTLSCEQNLNHDAMYWYRQDPGQGLRLIYYSQIVNDFQKGDIAEGYSVSREKKESFPLTVTSAQKNPTAFYLCATSPGRATGELFFGEGSRLTVL.

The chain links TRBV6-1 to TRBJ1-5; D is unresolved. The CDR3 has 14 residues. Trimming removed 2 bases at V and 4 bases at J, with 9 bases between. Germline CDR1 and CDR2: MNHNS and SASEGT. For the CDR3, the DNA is TGTGCCAGCAGTGAAAACGGTTGGAATCAGCCCCAGCATTTT. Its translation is CASSENGWNQPQHF.

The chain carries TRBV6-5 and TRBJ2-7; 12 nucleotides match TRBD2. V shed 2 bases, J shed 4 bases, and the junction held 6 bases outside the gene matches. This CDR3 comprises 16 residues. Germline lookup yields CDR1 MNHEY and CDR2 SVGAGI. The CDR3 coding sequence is TGTGCCAGCAGTTACAGCTCTAGCGGGAGGGTTTACGAGCAGTACTTC. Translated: CASSYSSSGRVYEQYF.